The 19 T cell receptor beta chains below come from one sample, sequenced in a study of CD8 T cells in ankylosing spondylitis. Points from the study as a whole: Blood from ankylosing spondylitis patients appeared to carry a characteristic roughly eight-variant TCR beta motif.

TCRdb re-analysed the 5' RACE reads in MiXCR, keeping a single row per CDR3 protein. The data hold roughly 90,000 distinct CDR3 sequences, with about 9% observed a single time. These receptors' targets are unknown. Sequencing used blood, either unsorted or a sorted T cell fraction (not recorded which). The source is a male donor with ankylosing spondylitis.

This clonotype was picked up a small number of times. The J gene is TRBJ2-7, the V gene TRBV12-3 or TRBV12-4; TRBD1 is a possible D gene (5 bases). Trimming pared 5 bases from V and 3 bases from J, leaving 8 bases between. There are 12 residues in the CDR3. The CDR3 loop is CASSTGYYEQYF. The CDR3 bases are TGTGCCAGCAGTACAGGTTACTACGAGCAGTACTTC.

This chain joins TRBV10-2 and TRBJ1-5; D is unclear. The CDR3 totals 15 residues. CDR1 is WSHSY and CDR2 is SAAADI in the germline V gene. Deletions cut 6 bases from V and 0 bases from J, with 12 bases between. CDR3 in amino acids: CASSLNRDSNQPQHF. The CDR3 DNA follows: TGCGCCAGCAGCCTCAACAGAGATAGCAATCAGCCCCAGCATTTT.

This clonotype occurred many times. The genes are TRBV13 and TRBJ2-7; no clear D. Trimming shortened V by 0 bases and J by 3 bases, and 9 bases separated the two germline ends. Germline CDR1 and CDR2: PRHDT and FYEKMQ (reference sequence). The length of the CDR3 is 14 residues. The DNA of the CDR3 is TGTGCCAGCAGCTTAGGCGGTGTGGGCTACGAGCAGTACGTC. Its protein product is CASSLGGVGYEQYV.

This clonotype was seen a few times. This rearrangement joins TRBV7-9 to TRBJ1-5; D unresolved. The CDR3 is 14 residues long. Trimming left V 5 bases short and J 7 bases short, with 15 bases between. Germline CDR1 SEHNR, CDR2 FQNEAQ (reference sequence). For the CDR3, the DNA is TGTGCCAGCAGCCTCGAGGAGGGCGGGCAGCCCCAGCATTTT. Its protein is CASSLEEGGQPQHF.

This clonotype appeared once. The J gene is TRBJ1-2, the V gene TRBV20-1; TRBD1 is a possible D gene (5 bases). The length of the CDR3 is 16 residues. V shed 3 bases and J shed 6 bases, with 23 bases lying between them. From germline, CDR1 is DFQATT and CDR2 SNEGSKA (reference sequence). The CDR3 reads CSARVRDPDFPDGYTF. CDR3 in DNA: TGCAGTGCTAGGGTCCGGGACCCAGATTTTCCTGATGGCTACACCTTC.

This clonotype was observed many times. The chain joins TRBV9 to TRBJ2-2; the D gene is possibly TRBD1 (6 bases). The germline gives CDR1 SGDLS, CDR2 YYNGEE. Deletions cut 4 bases from V and 4 bases from J, with 14 bases between. The CDR3 consists of 15 residues. Written as DNA, the CDR3 is TGTGCCAGCAGCCCCTGGACAGAGACCACCGGGGAGCTGTTTTTT. This codes for CASSPWTETTGELFF.

V gene TRBV20-1 combines with J gene TRBJ2-7; weak D call: TRBD2 (5 bases). Trimming removed 0 bases at V and 0 bases at J, with 9 bases between. The germline CDR1 and CDR2 sequences are DFQATT and SNEGSKA (reference sequence). The CDR3 extends over 14 amino acids. For the CDR3, the DNA is TGCAGTGCTAGAGATCAAGGGAGCTCCTACGAGCAGTACTTC. As protein: CSARDQGSSYEQYF.

This clonotype was recorded many times. The chain carries TRBV20-1 and TRBJ2-1; 8 positions agree with TRBD2. CDR1 and CDR2 from the germline V gene are DFQATT and SNEGSKA (reference sequence). The CDR3 has 13 amino acids. V dropped 6 bases and J dropped 5; count of bases not matched to a gene: 6. CDR3 nucleotides: TGCAGTGCCTCGACTAGCGACCACAATGAGCAGTTCTTC. This translates into CSASTSDHNEQFF.

This clonotype was recorded many times. The V gene is TRBV7-2, the J gene TRBJ2-3; D ambiguous. Germline lookup yields CDR1 SGHTA and CDR2 FQGNSA. This CDR3 has 13 amino acids. V was shortened by 5 bases and J by 5 bases, with 11 bases between the two germline ends. The CDR3 is CASSPPWGDTQYF. CDR3 coding DNA: TGTGCCAGCAGCCCCCCGTGGGGAGATACGCAGTATTTT.

This clonotype was seen a few times. The V gene is TRBV12-3 or TRBV12-4, the J gene TRBJ1-1, with D unclear. The ends were cut back, 2 bases at V and 2 bases at J, with 9 bases in the middle. There are 14 residues in the CDR3. The CDR3 DNA is TGTGCCAGCAGTTTAAATGCAGCAAACACTGAAGCTTTCTTT. It encodes CASSLNAANTEAFF.

V and J are TRBV6-1 and TRBJ2-4, with TRBD1 matching 7 bases. This CDR3 spans 16 amino acids. With 4 bases clipped from V and 0 bases from J, the junction kept 6 bases outside the gene matches. Germline V gene lookup returns CDR1 MNHNS and CDR2 SASEGT. This chain's CDR3 is CASSGGTALAKNIQYF. In DNA, the CDR3 is TGTGCCAGCAGTGGGGGGACAGCCCTAGCCAAAAACATTCAGTACTTC.

This clonotype was detected only a few times. The J gene is TRBJ2-4, the V gene TRBV7-8, with 9 bases aligning to TRBD2. V dropped 2 bases and J dropped 7; count of bases not matched to a gene: 6. The CDR3 loop spans 15 amino acids. CDR1 SGHVS and CDR2 FQNEAQ come from the germline V gene. CDR3 sequence reads: CASSLFSGSENIQYF. In DNA form, the CDR3 reads TGTGCCAGCAGCTTATTTAGCGGGAGTGAGAACATTCAGTACTTC. Full variable domain (rest looked up from reference TRBV7-8 and TRBJ2-4): GAGVSQSPRYKVAKRGQDVALRCDPISGHVSLFWYQQALGQGPEFLTYFQNEAQLDKSGLPSDRFFAERPEGSVSTLKIQRTQQEDSAVYLCASSLFSGSENIQYFGAGTRLSVL.

This clonotype was observed a handful of times. This chain joins TRBV10-2 and TRBJ2-1; 11 bases align to TRBD2. This CDR3 has 16 amino acids. V shed 3 bases, J shed 5 bases, and the junction held 6 bases outside the gene matches. Per germline, CDR1 WSHSY and CDR2 SAAADI. This CDR3 is CASSEHPGLADNEQFF. The CDR3, as DNA: TGCGCCAGCAGTGAACATCCGGGACTAGCGGACAATGAGCAGTTCTTC.

This clonotype appeared many times. J is TRBJ2-3 and V is TRBV15, with TRBD1 matching over 9 bases. Germline V lookup: CDR1 LNHNV, CDR2 YYDKDF (reference sequence). The CDR3 totals 14 residues. Unmatched junction bases numbered 6, after V lost 4 bases and J lost 7 bases. CDR3 in amino acids: CATSTGQGRNTQYF. The CDR3 DNA sequence: TGTGCCACCAGCACGGGACAGGGTAGGAATACGCAGTATTTT.

This clonotype has more than one count but fewer than ten. V and J are TRBV11-2 and TRBJ1-5; no firm D call. The CDR3 extends over 13 amino acids. Germline lookup yields CDR1 SGHAT and CDR2 FQNNGV. Trimming cost V 2 bases and J 5 bases, with 7 bases left between them. The DNA of the CDR3 is TGTGCCAGCAGCTTATTCATAGATCAGCCCCAGCATTTT. Residues: CASSLFIDQPQHF.

This clonotype occurred many times. This chain links TRBV7-9 with TRBJ1-4; the D is unclear. From germline, CDR1 is SEHNR and CDR2 FQNEAQ (reference sequence). The V end was cut by 1 base, the J end by 8 bases, with 8 bases between. The length of the CDR3 is 13 residues. CDR3 sequence: CASSLVLEEKLFF. For the CDR3, the DNA is TGTGCCAGCAGCTTAGTTCTGGAGGAAAAACTGTTTTTT.

This clonotype was observed many times. The chain joins TRBV27 to TRBJ2-1, with 11 positions matching TRBD2. CDR1 is MNHEY, CDR2 SMNVEV, per germline (reference sequence). V was clipped by 6 bases and J by 3 bases; unmatched bases: 7. The CDR3 has 16 amino acids. The DNA for the CDR3 is TGTGCCAGCAGAGATAGCGGGAGGGCCATCTACAATGAGCAGTTCTTC. It yields the protein CASRDSGRAIYNEQFF.

Only a few counts were recorded for this clonotype. CDR3 region: CASSQTGENGELFF. The CDR3 DNA reads as TGTGCCAGCAGCCAGACAGGGGAGAACGGGGAGCTGTTTTTT. This rearrangement joins TRBV6-2 or TRBV6-3 to TRBJ2-2; TRBD1 aligns across 8 bases. J lost 7 bases, V lost 6 bases, and 7 bases had no gene match. The CDR3 extends over 14 amino acids. Germline-derived CDR1 and CDR2 are MNHEY and SVGEGT.

The rearrangement joins TRBV9 to TRBJ2-1, with D perhaps being TRBD1 or TRBD2 (5 bases each). CDR3 size: 15 residues. Trimming pared 0 bases from V and 0 bases from J, leaving 7 bases between. CDR1 SGDLS and CDR2 YYNGEE come from the germline V gene. CDR3 residues: CASSVGDPSYNEQFF. CDR3 sequence (DNA): TGTGCCAGCAGCGTAGGGGACCCCTCCTACAATGAGCAGTTCTTC.